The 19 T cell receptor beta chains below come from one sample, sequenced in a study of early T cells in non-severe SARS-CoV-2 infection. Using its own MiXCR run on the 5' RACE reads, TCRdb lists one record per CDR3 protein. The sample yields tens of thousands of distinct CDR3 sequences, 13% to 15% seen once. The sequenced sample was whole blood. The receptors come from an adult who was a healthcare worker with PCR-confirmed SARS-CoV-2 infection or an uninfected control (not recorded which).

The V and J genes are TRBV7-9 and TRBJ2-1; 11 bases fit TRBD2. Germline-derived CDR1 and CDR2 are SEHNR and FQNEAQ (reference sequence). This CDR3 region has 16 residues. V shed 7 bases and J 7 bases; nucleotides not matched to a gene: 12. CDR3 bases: TGTGCCAGCATCAAGGACGGGACTAGCGGAGGGAATGAGCAGTTCTTC. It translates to CASIKDGTSGGNEQFF.

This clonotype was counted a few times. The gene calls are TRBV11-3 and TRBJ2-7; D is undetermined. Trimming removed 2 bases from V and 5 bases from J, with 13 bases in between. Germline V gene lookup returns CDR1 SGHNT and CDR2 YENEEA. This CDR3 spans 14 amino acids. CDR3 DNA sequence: TGTGCCAGCAGCTTAAAATATGGACGGAACGAGCAGTACTTC. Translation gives CASSLKYGRNEQYF.

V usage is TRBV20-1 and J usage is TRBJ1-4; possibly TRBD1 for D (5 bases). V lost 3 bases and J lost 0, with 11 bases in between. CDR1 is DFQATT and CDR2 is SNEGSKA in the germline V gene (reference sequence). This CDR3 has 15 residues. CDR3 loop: CSARAPGTTNEKLFF. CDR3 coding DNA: TGCAGTGCTAGGGCCCCAGGGACAACTAATGAAAAACTGTTTTTT.

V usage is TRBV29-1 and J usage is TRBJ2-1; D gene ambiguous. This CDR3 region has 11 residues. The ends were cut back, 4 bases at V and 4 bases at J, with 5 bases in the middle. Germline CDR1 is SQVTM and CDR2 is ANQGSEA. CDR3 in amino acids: CSVGTYNEQFF. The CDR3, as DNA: TGCAGCGTTGGTACATACAATGAGCAGTTCTTC.

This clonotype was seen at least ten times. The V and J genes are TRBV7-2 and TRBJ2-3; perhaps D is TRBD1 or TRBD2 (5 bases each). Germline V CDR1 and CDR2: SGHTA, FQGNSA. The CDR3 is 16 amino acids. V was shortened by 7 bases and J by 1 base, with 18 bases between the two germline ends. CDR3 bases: TGTGCCAGCACCCCTTGGGGGACCGCCCGCACAGATACGCAGTATTTT. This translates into CASTPWGTARTDTQYF. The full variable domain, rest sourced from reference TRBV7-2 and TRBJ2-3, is GAGVSQSPSNKVTEKGKDVELRCDPISGHTALYWYRQSLGQGLEFLIYFQGNSAPDKSGLPSDRFSAERTGGSVSTLTIQRTQQEDSAVYLCASTPWGTARTDTQYFGPGTRLTVL.

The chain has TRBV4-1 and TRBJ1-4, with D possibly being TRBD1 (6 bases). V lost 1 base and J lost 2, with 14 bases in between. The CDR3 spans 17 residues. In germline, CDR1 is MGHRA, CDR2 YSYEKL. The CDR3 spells CASSQGPQGATNEKLFF. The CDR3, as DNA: TGCGCCAGCAGCCAAGGTCCACAGGGTGCCACTAATGAAAAACTGTTTTTT.

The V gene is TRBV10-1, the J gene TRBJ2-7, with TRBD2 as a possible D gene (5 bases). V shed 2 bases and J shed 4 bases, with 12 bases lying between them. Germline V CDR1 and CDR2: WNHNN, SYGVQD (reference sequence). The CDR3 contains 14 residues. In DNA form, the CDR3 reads TGCGCCAGCAGTGAGGGACTTCCACCTTACGAGCAGTACTTC. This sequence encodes CASSEGLPPYEQYF.

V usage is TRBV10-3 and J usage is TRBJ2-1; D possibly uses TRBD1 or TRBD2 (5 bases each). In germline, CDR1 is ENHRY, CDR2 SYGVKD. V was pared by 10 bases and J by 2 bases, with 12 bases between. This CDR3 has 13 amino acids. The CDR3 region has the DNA TGTGCCACGGCCGGGACCACCTACAATGAGCAGTTCTTC. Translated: CATAGTTYNEQFF.

CDR3 sequence: CSVDSSGELFF. The DNA of the CDR3 is TGCAGCGTTGACAGTAGCGGGGAGCTGTTTTTT. The rearrangement links TRBV29-1 to TRBJ2-2; no clear D gene. The CDR3 is 11 residues long. Germline V gene lookup returns CDR1 SQVTM and CDR2 ANQGSEA. V shed 3 bases and J shed 7 bases, with 6 bases lying between them.

The CDR3 spells CASSLYTGTPETGELFF. The CDR3 DNA reads as TGCGCCAGCAGCTTATATACCGGGACGCCGGAAACCGGGGAGCTGTTTTTT. The chain couples TRBV5-1 to TRBJ2-2; D may correspond to TRBD1 or TRBD2 (5 bases each). The germline CDR1 and CDR2 sequences are SGHRS and YFSETQ. Trimming removed 2 bases from V and 5 bases from J, with 19 bases in between. This CDR3 has 17 amino acids.

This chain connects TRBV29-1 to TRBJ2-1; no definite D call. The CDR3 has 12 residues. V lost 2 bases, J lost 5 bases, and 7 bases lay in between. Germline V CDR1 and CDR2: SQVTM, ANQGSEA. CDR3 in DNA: TGCAGCGTTGAACTAGTCGACAATGAGCAGTTCTTC. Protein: CSVELVDNEQFF.

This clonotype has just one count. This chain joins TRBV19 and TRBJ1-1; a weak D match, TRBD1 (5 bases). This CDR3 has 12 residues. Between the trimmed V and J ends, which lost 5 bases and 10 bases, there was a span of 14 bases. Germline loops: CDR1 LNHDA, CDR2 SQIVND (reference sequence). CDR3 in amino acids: CASSLRQGIAFF. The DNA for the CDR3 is TGTGCCAGTAGTCTACGGCAGGGAATAGCTTTCTTT.

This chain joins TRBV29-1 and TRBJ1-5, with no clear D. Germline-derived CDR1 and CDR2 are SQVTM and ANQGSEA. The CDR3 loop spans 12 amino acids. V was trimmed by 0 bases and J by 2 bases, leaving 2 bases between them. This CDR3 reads CSVEDGNQPQHF. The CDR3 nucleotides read TGCAGCGTTGAAGACGGCAATCAGCCCCAGCATTTT.

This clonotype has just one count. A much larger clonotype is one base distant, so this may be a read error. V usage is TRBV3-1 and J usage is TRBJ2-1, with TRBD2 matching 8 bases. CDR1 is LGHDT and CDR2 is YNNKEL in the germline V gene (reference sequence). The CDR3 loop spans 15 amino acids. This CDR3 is CVSSQGLAGPNEQFF. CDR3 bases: TGTGTCAGCAGCCAGGGTCTAGCGGGCCCCAATGAGCAGTTCTTC.

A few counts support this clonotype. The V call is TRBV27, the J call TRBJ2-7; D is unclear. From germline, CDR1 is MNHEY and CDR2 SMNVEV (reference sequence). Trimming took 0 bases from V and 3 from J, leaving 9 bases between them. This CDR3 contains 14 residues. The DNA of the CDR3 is TGTGCCAGCAGTTTATCGGCCAGTTACTACGAGCAGTACTTC. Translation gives CASSLSASYYEQYF.

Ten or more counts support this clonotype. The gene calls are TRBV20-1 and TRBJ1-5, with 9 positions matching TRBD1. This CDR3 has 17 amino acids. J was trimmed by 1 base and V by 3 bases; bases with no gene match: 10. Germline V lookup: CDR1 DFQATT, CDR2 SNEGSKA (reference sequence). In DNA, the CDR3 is TGCAGTGCTAGGCTCCAACAGGGGGCGGCAAGCAATCAGCCCCAGCATTTT. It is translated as CSARLQQGAASNQPQHF.

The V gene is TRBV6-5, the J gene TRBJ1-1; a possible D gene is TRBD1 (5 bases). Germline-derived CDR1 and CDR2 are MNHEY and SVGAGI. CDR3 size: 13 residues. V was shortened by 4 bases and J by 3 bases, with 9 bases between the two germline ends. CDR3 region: CASSLLGDTEAFF. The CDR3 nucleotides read TGTGCCAGCAGTTTGCTGGGGGACACTGAAGCTTTCTTT.

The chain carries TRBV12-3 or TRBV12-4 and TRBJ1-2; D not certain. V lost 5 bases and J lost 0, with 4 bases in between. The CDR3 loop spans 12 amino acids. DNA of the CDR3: TGTGCCAGCAGTGCCGCTAACTATGGCTACACCTTC. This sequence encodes CASSAANYGYTF.

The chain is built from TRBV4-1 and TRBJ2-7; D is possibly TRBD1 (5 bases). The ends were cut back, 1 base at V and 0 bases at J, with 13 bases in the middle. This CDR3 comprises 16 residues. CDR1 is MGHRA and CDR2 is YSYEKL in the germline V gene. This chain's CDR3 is CASSQALIGVSYEQYF. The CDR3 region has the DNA TGCGCCAGCAGCCAAGCGCTTATAGGGGTCTCCTACGAGCAGTACTTC.